This T cell receptor (beta chain) originates from a study of cytomegalovirus exposure and HLA in healthy donors. Comment on this clone: What it recognizes is unknown.

Broader study findings: In a later analysis, the majority of CMV-associated beta chains seemingly showed HLA restriction.

The PCR employed 60 Vbeta primers together with 13 Jbeta primers. TCRdb keeps only in-frame clones here, not all; method: immunoSEQ multiplex PCR. This sample has under 200,000 clones, with about 79% found just once. Per the germline V gene, CDR1 is GTSNPN and CDR2 is SVGIG (reference sequence). V lost 5 bases and J lost 5; bases outside the gene matches: 8. There are 14 residues in the CDR3. The sequence was collected from a man aged 50 to 59 in good health and CMV-seropositive. The chain has TRBV30 and TRBJ2-3, with 9 bases matching TRBD2. Sequencing was carried out using PBMCs. CDR3 sequence reads: CAWSKTSGKDTQYF. The CDR3 nucleotides read TGTGCCTGGTCAAAGACTAGCGGCAAAGATACGCAGTATTTT.